This TCR beta chain originates from a study of blood T cell repertoires in COVID-19. Study details: Researchers got acute and convalescent COVID-19 samples from the United States, Italy and Spain. PBMCs, B-cell-depleted T cells, or T cells provided the cDNA or gDNA that made up the material.

Germline V gene data show CDR1 as MDHEN and CDR2 as SYDVKM. The J segment lost 0 bases and the V segment lost 6 bases, leaving 6 bases of the junction unmatched. This CDR3 has 17 amino acids. There are a few counts of this clone. Original processing notes: From reference gene primer amplification, estimates of nucleated cell counts were derived. This table comes from immunoSEQ multiplex PCR, and its TCRdb copy is limited to in-frame clones, with some not included. The D gene and trimming were derived from the DNA, and the V and J assignments and clone size from that table. Of a few hundred thousand clones in the sample, approximately 85% were seen once.

The origin of this receptor is a human donor in a cohort sampled during active COVID-19. The chain recombines TRBV28 with TRBJ1-5; 12 positions match TRBD1. The specimen was peripheral blood. The CDR3 DNA sequence: TGTGCCAGCAGCCCGGGACAGGGGGCTGGTAGCAATCAGCCCCAGCATTTT. Translation: CASSPGQGAGSNQPQHF.